These 32 T cell receptor beta chains originate from one sample sequenced in a study of blood T cell repertoires in COVID-19. Repertoires were generated with immunoSEQ multiplex PCR, while TCRdb's copy carries only in-frame clones and drops some. The sample yields under 80,000 clones, around 87% seen once. The sample comprised peripheral blood. These receptors originate from a man aged 55 to 69 with acute or convalescent COVID-19.

This chain uses TRBV11-1 with TRBJ1-1, with D hard to call. The CDR3 loop spans 14 amino acids. Germline-derived CDR1 and CDR2 are SGHAT and FQDESV (reference sequence). Trimming stripped 4 bases from V and 4 bases from J, with 13 bases between. CDR3 amino acids: CASSSPPSGTEAFF. The CDR3, as DNA: TGTGCCAGCAGCTCTCCCCCGTCGGGCACTGAAGCTTTCTTT.

The chain uses TRBV5-1 and TRBJ1-1; possibly TRBD1 for D (6 bases). Looked up from germline, CDR1 is SGHRS and CDR2 is YFSETQ. V was shortened by 0 bases and J by 5 bases, with 14 bases between the two germline ends. This CDR3 is built from 15 residues. The CDR3 protein is CASSLASGGWTEAFF. CDR3 bases: TGCGCCAGCAGCTTGGCCTCGGGGGGCTGGACTGAAGCTTTCTTT.

V and J are TRBV2 and TRBJ2-7; D unclear. This CDR3 spans 11 amino acids. Germline V CDR1 and CDR2: SNHLY, FYNNEI. V was shortened by 2 bases and J by 4 bases, with 3 bases between the two germline ends. CDR3 nucleotide sequence: TGTGCCAGCAGTGAACCGTACGAGCAGTACTTC. It translates to CASSEPYEQYF. The full variable domain, its missing parts supplied by reference TRBV2 and TRBJ2-7, is EPEVTQTPSHQVTQMGQEVILRCVPISNHLYFYWYRQILGQKVEFLVSFYNNEISEKSEIFDDQFSVERPDGSNFTLKIRSTKLEDSAMYFCASSEPYEQYFGPGTRLTVT.

CDR3 nucleotides: TGTGCCAGCAGCTTAGCGAGTCTGTCCTACGAGCAGTACTTC. Amino acid sequence: CASSLASLSYEQYF. This chain uses TRBV7-2 with TRBJ2-7; D not certain. Germline CDR1 SGHTA, CDR2 FQGNSA. The CDR3 sequence is 14 residues long. Trimming took off 0 bases at V and 1 base at J, with 7 bases between the two ends.

This clone was seen just once. This chain links TRBV9 with TRBJ2-2; D gene unclear. CDR1 SGDLS and CDR2 YYNGEE come from the germline V gene. V shed 4 bases and J shed 5 bases, with 6 bases lying between them. The CDR3 has 12 amino acids. The DNA of the CDR3 is TGTGCCAGCAGCCTTAATACCGGGGAGCTGTTTTTT. The encoded protein is CASSLNTGELFF.

The V gene is TRBV30, the J gene TRBJ1-5, with 7 positions matching TRBD1. This CDR3 is built from 13 residues. The germline gives CDR1 GTSNPN, CDR2 SVGIG (reference sequence). Losses at the gene ends were 2 bases for V and 6 bases for J; bases not matched to a gene: 4. CDR3 sequence reads: CAWSQGVAQPQHF. Here the CDR3 DNA reads TGTGCCTGGAGTCAGGGGGTAGCTCAGCCCCAGCATTTT.

There are a few counts of this clone. This chain links TRBV29-1 with TRBJ2-1, with 10 nucleotides matching TRBD2. CDR1 is SQVTM, CDR2 ANQGSEA, per germline. The trim removed 2 bases at V and 9 bases at J, leaving 7 bases unmatched. CDR3 size: 14 residues. CDR3 in DNA: TGCAGCGTTGAACAGCGGGGGGGCCGCGGTGAGCAGTTCTTC. This codes for CSVEQRGGRGEQFF.

The chain combines TRBV11-2 with TRBJ2-1, with a possible D match to TRBD1 (5 bases). This CDR3 spans 16 amino acids. The V gene lost 4 bases and the J gene lost 10 bases, with 23 bases spanning the gap. Germline V gene sequence: CDR1 SGHAT, CDR2 FQNNGV. The DNA of the CDR3 is TGTGCCAGCAGCTCATTGAAACGACAAGGGGTCGCGGAGCAGTTCTTC. Protein product: CASSSLKRQGVAEQFF.

J is TRBJ2-6 and V is TRBV30, with TRBD1 as a possible D gene (5 bases). Germline-derived CDR1 and CDR2 are GTSNPN and SVGIG (reference sequence). V lost 7 bases, J lost 1 base, and 20 bases lay in between. The CDR3 loop spans 17 amino acids. The CDR3 coding sequence is TGTGCCTACCAGGGCGGTAGGGGAATATCTGGGGCCAACGTCCTGACTTTC. Its protein product is CAYQGGRGISGANVLTF. Based on the CDR3 plus reference TRBV30 and TRBJ2-6, the full variable domain is SQTIHQWPATLVQPVGSPLSLECTVEGTSNPNLYWYRQAAGRGLQLLFYSVGIGQISSEVPQNLSASRPQDRQFILSSKKLLLSDSGFYLCAYQGGRGISGANVLTFGAGSRLTVL.

The CDR3 coding sequence is TGTGCCAGCAGTCCTAGCTCCCAGACGAACACTGAAGCTTTCTTT. The encoded protein is CASSPSSQTNTEAFF. The gene calls are TRBV11-2 and TRBJ1-1; D is uncertain. Germline CDR1 SGHAT, CDR2 FQNNGV. Between the trimmed V and J ends, which lost 6 bases and 1 base, there was a span of 15 bases. CDR3 length: 15 residues. The whole variable domain, remainder taken from reference TRBV11-2 and TRBJ1-1, is EAGVAQSPRYKIIEKRQSVAFWCNPISGHATLYWYQQILGQGPKLLIQFQNNGVVDDSQLPKDRFSAERLKGVDSTLKIQPAKLEDSAVYLCASSPSSQTNTEAFFGQGTRLTVV.

V and J are TRBV5-5 and TRBJ1-1; D gene ambiguous. The CDR3 length is 14 residues. Germline CDR1 SGHKS, CDR2 YYEKEE (reference sequence). V dropped 3 bases and J dropped 7 bases, with 16 bases sitting between them. CDR3 bases: TGTGCCAGCAGCTGGTCCCACTCCGGGGTTGAAGCTTTCTTT. This gives the protein CASSWSHSGVEAFF.

This clone was seen a single time. This chain joins TRBV7-2 and TRBJ2-3; 12 bases map to TRBD2. Germline V gives CDR1 SGHTA, CDR2 FQGNSA. V trimming: 3 bases; J trimming: 1 base; junction bases outside the gene matches: 8. The CDR3 extends over 18 amino acids. CDR3 sequence: CASSLPLLAGGRTDTQYF. The CDR3 coding sequence is TGTGCCAGCAGCTTGCCCCTGCTAGCGGGGGGGCGCACAGATACGCAGTATTTT.

The chain is built from TRBV5-1 and TRBJ1-3; perhaps TRBD1 as D (6 bases). Germline V gene lookup returns CDR1 SGHRS and CDR2 YFSETQ. CDR3 length equals 15 residues. V shed 3 bases and J shed 0 bases, with 10 bases lying between them. In nucleotides, the CDR3 is TGCGCCAGCAGCTGGGACACGGGCTCTGGAAACACCATATATTTT. This codes for CASSWDTGSGNTIYF.

The chain uses TRBV3-1 (or the pseudogene TRBV3-2) and TRBJ1-2; D remains unclear. The ends were cut back, 1 base at V and 4 bases at J, with 10 bases in the middle. CDR3 length: 14 amino acids. Germline V lookup: CDR1 LGHDT, CDR2 YNNKEL (reference sequence). The CDR3 sequence is CASSQAPGTYGYTF. The DNA for the CDR3 is TGTGCCAGCAGCCAAGCCCCGGGAACCTATGGCTACACCTTC.

The J gene is TRBJ1-5, the V gene TRBV2; D uncertain. V lost 6 bases and J lost 6, with 18 bases in between. CDR1 and CDR2 (germline): SNHLY, FYNNEI. The CDR3 extends over 15 amino acids. The CDR3 DNA reads as TGTGCCAGCAGCCTCGGGTCGAGAGGGAGTCAGCCCCAGCATTTT. It encodes CASSLGSRGSQPQHF.

The rearrangement joins TRBV27 to TRBJ2-5, with TRBD1 matching 9 bases. This CDR3 is 15 amino acids long. Germline CDR1 and CDR2: MNHEY and SMNVEV (reference sequence). V dropped 10 bases and J dropped 5; count of bases not matched to a gene: 14. The CDR3 here is CANPADRGWLETQYF. The CDR3 nucleotides read TGTGCCAACCCAGCGGACAGGGGCTGGTTGGAGACCCAGTACTTC.

The chain combines TRBV6-7 with TRBJ1-3; 12 nucleotides match TRBD1. TRBV6-7 is an open reading frame whose function is uncertain. Unmatched junction bases numbered 12, after V lost 6 bases and J lost 0 bases. The CDR3 extends over 19 amino acids. CDR3 protein: CASSSSRGTGGDSGNTIYF. The CDR3 DNA sequence: TGTGCCAGCAGCTCATCCCGTGGGACAGGGGGCGACTCTGGAAACACCATATATTTT.

The chain carries TRBV18 and TRBJ2-7; tentative D call: TRBD1 (6 bases). Germline lookup yields CDR1 KGHSH and CDR2 LQKENI. This CDR3 is built from 17 residues. Trimming removed 1 base at V and 5 bases at J, with 21 bases between. In DNA form, the CDR3 reads TGTGCCAGCTCACCACAGCTTCGGACAGAACGCACGAACGAGCAGTACTTC. This codes for CASSPQLRTERTNEQYF.

The V call is TRBV11-2, the J call TRBJ1-6, with 7 nucleotides matching TRBD1. The CDR3 consists of 15 residues. After removal of 8 bases from V and 5 bases from J, the junction contained 9 bases not matched to a gene. Germline CDR1 reads SGHAT; CDR2 reads FQNNGV. The DNA of the CDR3 is TGTGCCAGCCGAAAGGGGGCAGGAGATAATTCACCCCTCCACTTT. Encoded protein: CASRKGAGDNSPLHF.

The chain uses TRBV7-2 and TRBJ2-1; 7 bases agree with TRBD2. Trimming cost V 3 bases and J 0 bases; bases outside gene matches: 14. CDR1 and CDR2 (germline): SGHTA, FQGNSA. The CDR3 extends over 19 amino acids. CDR3 in amino acids: CASSFQVRAGMSSYNEQFF. The DNA of the CDR3 is TGTGCCAGCAGCTTCCAGGTCCGAGCGGGGATGAGCTCCTACAATGAGCAGTTCTTC.

V is TRBV25-1 and J is TRBJ1-4, with 7 bases that match TRBD1. The V gene's germline CDR1 is MGHDK and CDR2 SYGVNS. The CDR3 is 14 amino acids. Trimming removed 6 bases from V and 5 bases from J; junction bases left unmatched: 6. CDR3 residues: CASRETGPNEKLFF. Written as DNA, the CDR3 is TGTGCCAGCAGAGAGACAGGGCCCAATGAAAAACTGTTTTTT.

The V gene is TRBV4-3, the J gene TRBJ2-1, with 9 positions matching TRBD1. J gave up 6 bases and V 1 base, and 4 bases lay outside the gene matches. The CDR3 runs 15 residues. In germline, CDR1 is LGHNA, CDR2 YSLEER. The CDR3 coding sequence is TGCGCCAGCAGCCAAGCCGGGACAGGGATCAATGAGCAGTTCTTC. Translating it yields CASSQAGTGINEQFF.

The J gene is TRBJ1-5, the V gene TRBV19; D remains unclear. The germline V gene encodes CDR1 LNHDA and CDR2 SQIVND (reference sequence). V lost 7 bases and J lost 0, with 13 bases in between. The CDR3 is made up of 15 amino acids. The CDR3, as DNA: TGTGCCAGTACTACAGACGGTTATAGCAATCAGCCCCAGCATTTT. Translation: CASTTDGYSNQPQHF.

This chain links TRBV4-3 with TRBJ2-7; 11 bases are a match to TRBD1. Germline CDR1 and CDR2: LGHNA and YSLEER. The V and J ends lost 0 bases and 3 bases, in that order; junction bases with no gene match: 13. This CDR3 comprises 19 residues. CDR3 in DNA: TGCGCCAGCAGCCAAGATAGGGGACGGGGGGACAGGGGGATCTACGAGCAGTACTTC. Translated, it gives CASSQDRGRGDRGIYEQYF.

This sequence joins TRBV5-6 and TRBJ1-1; 9 positions agree with TRBD1. Germline lookup yields CDR1 SGHDT and CDR2 YYEEEE. Unmatched junction bases numbered 5, after V lost 4 bases and J lost 4 bases. This CDR3 region has 14 residues. The CDR3 here is CASSLQGAVTEAFF. CDR3 DNA sequence: TGTGCCAGCAGCCTACAGGGGGCGGTCACTGAAGCTTTCTTT.

The chain has TRBV10-3 and TRBJ2-2, with TRBD2 matching 12 bases. From germline, CDR1 is ENHRY and CDR2 SYGVKD. The CDR3 loop spans 17 amino acids. The V and J ends lost 4 bases and 0 bases, in that order; junction bases with no gene match: 3. CDR3 DNA sequence: TGTGCCATCAGTGCAACTAGCGGGGGGACGAACACCGGGGAGCTGTTTTTT. Protein product: CAISATSGGTNTGELFF.

V is TRBV2 and J is TRBJ1-1; 12 bases line up with TRBD1. Germline V CDR1 and CDR2: SNHLY, FYNNEI. V lost 9 bases to trimming and J lost 4 bases; unmatched junction nucleotides: 3. The CDR3 length is 13 residues. The CDR3 bases are TGTGCCAGACCGGGACAGGGGGCCACTGAAGCTTTCTTT. It is translated as CARPGQGATEAFF. Full variable domain (remainder filled in from reference TRBV2 and TRBJ1-1): EPEVTQTPSHQVTQMGQEVILRCVPISNHLYFYWYRQILGQKVEFLVSFYNNEISEKSEIFDDQFSVERPDGSNFTLKIRSTKLEDSAMYFCARPGQGATEAFFGQGTRLTVV.

The J gene is TRBJ1-2, the V gene TRBV7-9; D not resolved. The CDR3 length is 19 residues. Between the trimmed V and J ends, which lost 5 bases and 0 bases, there was a span of 25 bases. CDR1 is SEHNR, CDR2 FQNEAQ, per germline (reference sequence). CDR3 nucleotide sequence: TGTGCCAGCAGCCCTATTATACGGGTGAGGGAGACAACTAACTATGGCTACACCTTC. Protein: CASSPIIRVRETTNYGYTF.

This clone was detected only once. The chain links TRBV9 to TRBJ2-7; TRBD1 matches at 7 bases. Germline V lookup: CDR1 SGDLS, CDR2 YYNGEE. Trimming took 7 bases from V and 2 from J; bases not matched to a gene: 9. The CDR3 sequence is 14 residues long. The CDR3 loop reads CASQPGQNTYEQYF. The CDR3 DNA reads TGTGCCAGCCAACCGGGACAGAATACCTACGAGCAGTACTTC.

This sequence joins TRBV13 and TRBJ2-3; 9 bases are a match to TRBD2. Per germline, CDR1 PRHDT and CDR2 FYEKMQ (reference sequence). This CDR3 comprises 16 residues. With V trimmed by 0 bases and J by 2 bases, 3 bases remained unmatched. CDR3 nucleotide sequence: TGTGCCAGCAGCTTAGGGGTAGCGGGAGCCACAGATACGCAGTATTTT. Amino acids: CASSLGVAGATDTQYF. The variable domain in full, with the rest retrieved from reference TRBV13 and TRBJ2-3, is AAGVIQSPRHLIKEKRETATLKCYPIPRHDTVYWYQQGPGQDPQFLISFYEKMQSDKGSIPDRFSAQQFSDYHSELNMSSLELGDSALYFCASSLGVAGATDTQYFGPGTRLTVL.

V and J are TRBV11-1 and TRBJ1-6, with D perhaps TRBD1 (6 bases). This CDR3 comprises 15 residues. The V gene's germline CDR1 is SGHAT and CDR2 FQDESV (reference sequence). V was trimmed by 3 bases and J by 5 bases, leaving 11 bases between them. In DNA, the CDR3 is TGTGCCAGCAGCTTCCGACAGGCCGATAATTCACCCCTCCACTTT. Translating gives CASSFRQADNSPLHF.

The rearrangement links TRBV10-2 to TRBJ2-1; maybe TRBD2 (6 bases). V was pared by 6 bases and J by 12 bases, with 15 bases between. Germline CDR1 WSHSY, CDR2 SAAADI. This CDR3 comprises 12 residues. CDR3 region: CASSELAGGQFF. CDR3 in DNA: TGCGCCAGCAGCGAACTAGCAGGCGGGCAGTTCTTC.